What follows are 13 T cell receptor beta chains derived from one specimen sequenced in a study of OX40 agonist ivuxolimab in advanced cancers. Sequencing used immunoSEQ multiplex PCR; TCRdb keeps in-frame clones, though not all of them. The sample carries more than 45,000 clones, over 65% recorded once. This specimen was CD4+ or CD8+ T cells sorted from blood, taken in a trial of the OX40 agonist ivuxolimab. Source of these receptors: an adult with an advanced solid tumor such as melanoma, head and neck, liver or kidney cancer.

The chain uses TRBV5-1 and TRBJ2-6; D uncertain. The CDR3 is 14 residues long. The germline CDR1 and CDR2 sequences are SGHRS and YFSETQ. With 0 bases removed from V and 10 bases from J, the gap between germline ends came to 11 bases. For the CDR3, the DNA is TGCGCCAGCAGCTTGGACGGCAGGTTAAACGTCCTGACTTTC. Protein sequence: CASSLDGRLNVLTF.

The chain couples TRBV18 to TRBJ1-1, with D unclear. The CDR3 has 14 amino acids. V was trimmed by 3 bases and J by 4 bases, leaving 12 bases between them. CDR1 and CDR2 (germline): KGHSH, LQKENI. CDR3 nucleotides: TGTGCCAGCTCACCCGAGAGGGAGGGCACTGAAGCTTTCTTT. Translation gives CASSPEREGTEAFF.

Only one count was recorded for this clone. J is TRBJ2-7 and V is TRBV28; no firm D call. In germline, CDR1 is MDHEN, CDR2 SYDVKM. V gave up 5 bases and J gave up 2 bases, with 7 bases separating them. This CDR3 has 12 residues. CDR3 amino acids: CASSPAPYEQYF. The CDR3 nucleotides read TGTGCCAGCAGTCCCGCTCCCTACGAGCAGTACTTC.

V and J are TRBV7-3 and TRBJ2-1; 9 nucleotides match TRBD2. The V gene end was trimmed by 6 bases and the J gene end by 5 bases; junction bases not matched to a gene: 5. The CDR3 spans 14 residues. Per germline, CDR1 SGHTA and CDR2 FQGTGA. CDR3 amino acids: CASSRIAGDNEQFF. DNA for the CDR3: TGTGCCAGCAGTCGAATAGCGGGGGACAATGAGCAGTTCTTC.

This clone was observed once. The genes are TRBV28 and TRBJ2-5, with TRBD1 matching 9 bases. Germline CDR1 and CDR2: MDHEN and SYDVKM. Trimming at V came to 5 bases and at J to 5 bases, leaving 3 bases not matched to a gene. The CDR3 has 13 residues. This CDR3 reads CASSTGQGETQYF. The CDR3 nucleotides are TGTGCCAGCAGTACTGGACAGGGGGAGACCCAGTACTTC.

Concerning this clone itself: One end of the junction is discordant with germline, which a read error may explain. V is TRBV7-7 and J is TRBJ2-5; D is uncertain. Germline values: CDR1 SSHAT, CDR2 FNYEAQ (reference sequence). The CDR3 length is 14 residues. CDR3 sequence: CASSLVGEQETQYF. As DNA, the CDR3 is TGTGCTAGCAGCTTGGTTGGCGAACAAGAGACCCAGTACTTC.

This rearrangement joins TRBV10-1 to TRBJ2-1; TRBD2 might be the D (5 bases). Looked up from germline, CDR1 is WNHNN and CDR2 is SYGVQD (reference sequence). Trimming took off 3 bases at V and 1 base at J, with 10 bases between the two ends. The CDR3 totals 15 residues. The CDR3 protein is CASSDGDMSYNEQFF. Written as DNA, the CDR3 is TGCGCCAGCAGTGACGGGGATATGTCCTACAATGAGCAGTTCTTC.

The rearrangement uses TRBV10-3 and TRBJ1-2, with TRBD1 identical over 10 bases. This CDR3 is built from 12 residues. CDR1 ENHRY and CDR2 SYGVKD come from the germline V gene. Trimming cost V 4 bases and J 10 bases; bases outside gene matches: 3. The CDR3 here is CAISVGQGIYTF. CDR3 coding DNA: TGTGCCATCAGTGTGGGACAGGGGATCTACACCTTC.

The chain links TRBV5-4 to TRBJ2-3; TRBD2 agrees at 7 bases. There are 15 residues in the CDR3. CDR1 SGHNT and CDR2 YYREEE come from the germline V gene (reference sequence). Trimming removed 0 bases from V and 2 bases from J; junction bases left unmatched: 3. For the CDR3, the DNA is TGTGCCAGCAGCTTGGTCGGGGGGAACACAGATACGCAGTATTTT. Amino acids: CASSLVGGNTDTQYF.

V usage is TRBV5-1 and J usage is TRBJ1-1, with D perhaps matching TRBD1 (5 bases). The V end lost 0 bases, the J end lost 7 bases, and 13 bases lay between the germline ends. There are 14 residues in the CDR3. CDR1 and CDR2 from the germline V gene are SGHRS and YFSETQ. CDR3 nucleotide sequence: TGCGCCAGCAGCTTGGTCGGCAGGGACGGTGAAGCTTTCTTT. It translates to CASSLVGRDGEAFF.

This chain connects TRBV6-6 to TRBJ2-7; the D call may be TRBD1 or TRBD2 (5 bases each). CDR1 and CDR2 (germline): MNHNY, SVGAGI (reference sequence). The CDR3 covers 13 residues. V lost 4 bases and J lost 2, with 9 bases in between. CDR3 DNA sequence: TGTGCCAGCAGTTGGGACGTAACCTACGAGCAGTACTTC. Its translation is CASSWDVTYEQYF.

This sequence joins TRBV11-2 and TRBJ2-5, with 14 bases that match TRBD2. Germline assignment: CDR1 SGHAT and CDR2 FQNNGV. The junction had 7 bases not matched to a gene; V was cut back by 5 bases and J by 5 bases. The length of the CDR3 is 16 residues. CDR3 sequence reads: CASSPRTSGGWETQYF. The CDR3, as DNA: TGTGCCAGCAGCCCGAGGACTAGCGGGGGGTGGGAGACCCAGTACTTC.

The chain combines TRBV5-1 with TRBJ2-7; 8 nucleotides match TRBD1. The CDR3 is 15 residues long. The trim removed 4 bases at V and 4 bases at J, leaving 10 bases unmatched. Germline assignment: CDR1 SGHRS and CDR2 YFSETQ. The CDR3 loop is CASSLWGTGEYEQYF. The CDR3 DNA reads as TGCGCCAGCAGCCTATGGGGGACAGGAGAGTACGAGCAGTACTTC. Full variable domain (rest looked up from reference TRBV5-1 and TRBJ2-7): KAGVTQTPRYLIKTRGQQVTLSCSPISGHRSVSWYQQTPGQGLQFLFEYFSETQRNKGNFPGRFSGRQFSNSRSEMNVSTLELGDSALYLCASSLWGTGEYEQYFGPGTRLTVT.